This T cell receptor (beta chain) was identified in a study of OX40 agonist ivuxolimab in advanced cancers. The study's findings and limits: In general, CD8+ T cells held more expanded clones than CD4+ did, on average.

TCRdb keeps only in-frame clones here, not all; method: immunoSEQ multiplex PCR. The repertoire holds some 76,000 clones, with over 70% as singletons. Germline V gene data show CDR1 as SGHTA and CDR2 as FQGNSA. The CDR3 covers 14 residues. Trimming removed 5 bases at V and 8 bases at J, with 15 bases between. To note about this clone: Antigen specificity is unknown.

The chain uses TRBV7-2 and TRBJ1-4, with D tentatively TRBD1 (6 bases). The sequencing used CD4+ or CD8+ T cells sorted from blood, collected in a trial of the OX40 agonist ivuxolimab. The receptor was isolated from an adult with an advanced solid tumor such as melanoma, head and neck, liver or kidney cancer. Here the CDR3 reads CASSPGQKTEKLFF. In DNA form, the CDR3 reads TGTGCCAGCAGCCCCGGACAGAAAACCGAAAAACTGTTTTTT. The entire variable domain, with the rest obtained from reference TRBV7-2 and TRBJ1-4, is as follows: GAGVSQSPSNKVTEKGKDVELRCDPISGHTALYWYRQSLGQGLEFLIYFQGNSAPDKSGLPSDRFSAERTGGSVSTLTIQRTQQEDSAVYLCASSPGQKTEKLFFGSGTQLSVL.